This T cell receptor beta chain was obtained from a study of identical twins. TCRdb reprocessed the 5' RACE reads with MiXCR, giving one entry per CDR3 protein. The sample records hundreds of thousands of distinct CDR3 sequences, roughly 12% being singletons. This clonotype has a count of ten or more. The CDR3 totals 17 residues. Germline lookup yields CDR1 SQVTM and CDR2 ANQGSEA. With V trimmed by 1 base and J by 2 bases, 13 bases remained unmatched. These same data were also listed under a study on yellow fever vaccine responses in identical twins.

The sample consisted of CD8+ T cells sorted from blood. The sequence was obtained from a woman in her late teens or twenties in good health. The rearrangement links TRBV29-1 to TRBJ2-7, with 8 bases aligning to TRBD1. The CDR3 region is CSVEGPVRNRGTYEQYF. The CDR3 nucleotides read TGCAGCGTTGAAGGCCCCGTCCGGAACAGGGGGACCTACGAGCAGTACTTC.